This TCR beta chain appears in the sequencing data of a study of T cells in women clearing cervical HPV infection. About the study: HLA type could not be excluded as a confounder.

Prevalent HPV16 infections were excluded; only incident single HPV16 infections included. Sequencing was performed with immunoSEQ multiplex PCR; in TCRdb, only in-frame clones are kept and a portion is missing. The sample includes 30,000 or so clones. Material for sequencing was blood buffy coat. The TCR sequence derives from a woman between 18 and 69 years old with a cervical HPV16 infection that either progressed to CIN3+ or cleared (not recorded which).

CDR3 sequence: CASKSQSGRGETYTF. The DNA read from the CDR3 is TGCGCCAGCAAATCGCAAAGCGGGAGGGGAGAGACC. The chain uses TRBV5-1 and TRBJ1-2, with D perhaps matching TRBD1 (5 bases). The sequenced fragment ends 3 residues before the CDR3 boundary, so the rest is inferred from the germline J gene. Germline CDR1 is SGHRS and CDR2 is YFSETQ. The CDR3 spans 15 residues.